The rows below give T cell receptor beta chains drawn from one sample of a study of regulatory T cells in long-lasting Graves disease. In TCRdb, the multiplex PCR reads were re-called with MiXCR into one record per CDR3 protein. The table has over 450,000 distinct CDR3 sequences, more than 10% seen once. The same specimen was also included in a second study, on T cells in Graves' hyperthyroidism and ophthalmopathy.

The source was peripheral blood mononuclear cells (PBMCs), collected at new diagnosis, from a patient treated with antithyroid drugs. All receptors come from a woman aged 25 to 45 with Graves disease. Both conserved end residues are part of each CDR3. Each record gives: J gene, clone size, D gene, CDR3 length, V gene, CDR3 protein, CDR3 DNA. The D gene is left open where the match is weak. A row's size may be missing; if present it is once, few, many or a size class.

j_call: TRBJ2-7
clone_size: many
d_call: TRBD1
cdr3_length: 14
v_call: TRBV20-1
cdr3_aa: CSAIRDRVLGEQYF
cdr3_nt: TGCAGTGCTATCCGGGACAGGGTTCTCGGCGAGCAGTACTTC

j_call: TRBJ1-4
clone_size: many
d_call: NA
cdr3_length: 15
v_call: TRBV4-3
cdr3_aa: CASRPSKGANEKLFF
cdr3_nt: TGCGCCAGCAGACCAAGTAAGGGAGCTAATGAAAAACTGTTTTTT

j_call: TRBJ1-2
clone_size: many
d_call: TRBD1
cdr3_length: 14
v_call: TRBV7-9
cdr3_aa: CASSLASGGDGYTF
cdr3_nt: TGTGCCAGCAGCTTAGCCTCAGGGGGCGACGGCTACACCTTC

j_call: TRBJ2-7
clone_size: many
d_call: NA
cdr3_length: 15
v_call: TRBV10-3
cdr3_aa: CAISEEGGREGEQYF
cdr3_nt: TGTGCCATCAGTGAGGAGGGGGGAAGAGAGGGCGAGCAGTACTTC

j_call: TRBJ1-1
clone_size: many
d_call: NA
cdr3_length: 16
v_call: TRBV19
cdr3_aa: CASSILFRWGGTEAFF
cdr3_nt: TGTGCCAGTAGTATCTTGTTTCGGTGGGGAGGCACTGAAGCTTTCTTT

j_call: TRBJ2-2
clone_size: many
d_call: NA
cdr3_length: 18
v_call: TRBV30
cdr3_aa: CAWSVGVTRSPNTGELFF
cdr3_nt: TGTGCCTGGAGTGTAGGGGTGACTAGATCGCCGAACACCGGGGAGCTGTTTTTT

j_call: TRBJ1-5
clone_size: NA
d_call: NA
cdr3_length: 15
v_call: TRBV7-6
cdr3_aa: CASSLGPVGNQPQHF
cdr3_nt: TGTGCCAGCAGCTTAGGTCCGGTGGGGAATCAGCCCCAGCATTTT

j_call: TRBJ2-7
clone_size: many
d_call: NA
cdr3_length: 12
v_call: TRBV2
cdr3_aa: CASTGEGYEQYF
cdr3_nt: TGTGCCAGCACGGGAGAGGGTTACGAGCAGTACTTC

j_call: TRBJ2-3
clone_size: many
d_call: TRBD2
cdr3_length: 15
v_call: TRBV29-1
cdr3_aa: CSVERLAGRTDTQYF
cdr3_nt: TGCAGCGTTGAACGACTAGCGGGCCGCACAGATACGCAGTATTTT

j_call: TRBJ2-3
clone_size: many
d_call: NA
cdr3_length: 13
v_call: TRBV3-1
cdr3_aa: CASSLRQTDTQYF
cdr3_nt: TGTGCCAGCAGTCTCAGACAGACAGATACGCAGTATTTT

j_call: TRBJ2-7
clone_size: many
d_call: TRBD2
cdr3_length: 16
v_call: TRBV28
cdr3_aa: CASTRGGTSGRYEQYF
cdr3_nt: TGTGCCAGCACAAGAGGGGGGACTAGCGGGAGGTACGAGCAGTACTTC

j_call: TRBJ2-1
clone_size: NA
d_call: NA
cdr3_length: 18
v_call: TRBV3-1
cdr3_aa: CASSQDSIPGPVYNEQFF
cdr3_nt: TGTGCCAGCAGCCAAGACTCGATTCCGGGACCGGTTTACAATGAGCAGTTCTTC

j_call: TRBJ2-7
clone_size: NA
d_call: TRBD2
cdr3_length: 15
v_call: TRBV20-1
cdr3_aa: CSARELASGGDEQYF
cdr3_nt: TGCAGTGCTAGAGAGCTCGCTAGCGGGGGCGACGAGCAGTACTTC

j_call: TRBJ1-1
clone_size: few
d_call: TRBD1
cdr3_length: 12
v_call: TRBV28
cdr3_aa: CASSLRQGQAFF
cdr3_nt: TGTGCCAGCAGTCTTCGACAGGGGCAAGCTTTCTTT

j_call: TRBJ2-3
clone_size: NA
d_call: NA
cdr3_length: 15
v_call: TRBV6-2/TRBV6-3
cdr3_aa: CASSQNRAGLDTQYF
cdr3_nt: TGTGCCAGCAGCCAGAACAGGGCAGGGCTAGATACGCAGTATTTT

j_call: TRBJ1-2
clone_size: NA
d_call: NA
cdr3_length: 13
v_call: TRBV14
cdr3_aa: CASSPRTFSGYTF
cdr3_nt: TGTGCCAGCAGCCCGAGGACTTTTAGCGGCTACACCTTC

j_call: TRBJ2-7
clone_size: few
d_call: TRBD2
cdr3_length: 15
v_call: TRBV7-9
cdr3_aa: CASSLAGGDSYEQYF
cdr3_nt: TGTGCCAGCAGCTTAGCGGGAGGGGATAGCTACGAGCAGTACTTC

j_call: TRBJ1-1
clone_size: many
d_call: NA
cdr3_length: 13
v_call: TRBV12-3/TRBV12-4
cdr3_aa: CASSLFQNTEAFF
cdr3_nt: TGTGCCAGCAGTTTATTTCAGAACACTGAAGCTTTCTTT

j_call: TRBJ1-4
clone_size: once
d_call: NA
cdr3_length: 14
v_call: TRBV25-1
cdr3_aa: CASSLVLGVEKLFF
cdr3_nt: TGTGCCAGCAGTCTGGTCCTAGGAGTTGAAAAACTGTTTTTT

j_call: TRBJ2-3
clone_size: few
d_call: TRBD2
cdr3_length: 15
v_call: TRBV30
cdr3_aa: CAWSVLAVSTDTQYF
cdr3_nt: TGTGCCTGGAGTGTACTAGCGGTTAGCACAGATACGCAGTATTTT

j_call: TRBJ2-5
clone_size: many
d_call: TRBD2
cdr3_length: 14
v_call: TRBV18
cdr3_aa: CASSRLHGGETQYF
cdr3_nt: TGTGCCAGCTCACGACTTCACGGGGGGGAGACCCAGTACTTC

j_call: TRBJ1-2
clone_size: many
d_call: TRBD1
cdr3_length: 16
v_call: TRBV7-9
cdr3_aa: CASSLGTGGAPYGYTF
cdr3_nt: TGTGCCAGCAGCTTAGGGACAGGGGGCGCACCCTATGGCTACACCTTC

j_call: TRBJ2-1
clone_size: NA
d_call: TRBD1
cdr3_length: 18
v_call: TRBV11-2
cdr3_aa: CASSLGGASDRRGNEQFF
cdr3_nt: TGTGCCAGCAGCTTAGGAGGGGCTTCGGACAGGAGAGGCAATGAGCAGTTCTTC

j_call: TRBJ2-2
clone_size: NA
d_call: NA
cdr3_length: 13
v_call: TRBV28
cdr3_aa: CASDRTNTGELFF
cdr3_nt: TGTGCCAGCGACCGTACGAACACCGGGGAGCTGTTTTTT

j_call: TRBJ2-7
clone_size: many
d_call: TRBD2
cdr3_length: 16
v_call: TRBV20-1
cdr3_aa: CSAPRTSGLPSYEQYF
cdr3_nt: TGCAGTGCTCCCCGGACTAGCGGTCTGCCATCCTACGAGCAGTACTTC

j_call: TRBJ1-4
clone_size: NA
d_call: NA
cdr3_length: 13
v_call: TRBV2
cdr3_aa: CASSEIGDEKLFF
cdr3_nt: TGTGCCAGCAGTGAGATCGGCGATGAAAAACTGTTTTTT

j_call: TRBJ1-2
clone_size: few
d_call: NA
cdr3_length: 12
v_call: TRBV6-2/TRBV6-3
cdr3_aa: CASRAVNYGYTF
cdr3_nt: TGTGCCAGCAGGGCCGTTAACTATGGCTACACCTTC

j_call: TRBJ1-1
clone_size: many
d_call: NA
cdr3_length: 15
v_call: TRBV5-1
cdr3_aa: CASSSGLGVNTEAFF
cdr3_nt: TGCGCCAGCAGCTCCGGCTTAGGGGTGAACACTGAAGCTTTCTTT

j_call: TRBJ2-7
clone_size: NA
d_call: NA
cdr3_length: 14
v_call: TRBV29-1
cdr3_aa: CSVRLGPGAYEQYF
cdr3_nt: TGCAGCGTTCGGTTAGGGCCGGGGGCCTACGAGCAGTACTTC

j_call: TRBJ2-1
clone_size: many
d_call: TRBD2
cdr3_length: 15
v_call: TRBV29-1
cdr3_aa: CSVVPWEGSYNEQFF
cdr3_nt: TGCAGCGTTGTCCCGTGGGAGGGCTCCTACAATGAGCAGTTCTTC

j_call: TRBJ2-1
clone_size: many
d_call: TRBD2
cdr3_length: 15
v_call: TRBV20-1
cdr3_aa: CSARSGLAGYNEQFF
cdr3_nt: TGCAGTGCTAGATCCGGACTAGCGGGATACAATGAGCAGTTCTTC

j_call: TRBJ1-1
clone_size: many
d_call: NA
cdr3_length: 13
v_call: TRBV12-3/TRBV12-4
cdr3_aa: CASGIQDVTEAFF
cdr3_nt: TGTGCCAGCGGAATCCAGGACGTCACTGAAGCTTTCTTT

j_call: TRBJ2-2
clone_size: many
d_call: NA
cdr3_length: 16
v_call: TRBV10-3
cdr3_aa: CAILRPGHPNTGELFF
cdr3_nt: TGTGCCATCCTTCGCCCGGGACACCCGAACACCGGGGAGCTGTTTTTT

j_call: TRBJ1-2
clone_size: NA
d_call: NA
cdr3_length: 14
v_call: TRBV19
cdr3_aa: CASSFQVSRTGYTF
cdr3_nt: TGTGCCAGTAGTTTCCAGGTATCTCGGACTGGCTACACCTTC

j_call: TRBJ1-2
clone_size: many
d_call: NA
cdr3_length: 14
v_call: TRBV7-9
cdr3_aa: CASSPQQGTDGYTF
cdr3_nt: TGTGCCAGCAGCCCCCAGCAGGGTACGGACGGCTACACCTTC

j_call: TRBJ2-5
clone_size: NA
d_call: NA
cdr3_length: 17
v_call: TRBV4-1
cdr3_aa: CASSPRFGSRDQETQYF
cdr3_nt: TGCGCCAGCAGCCCGCGTTTCGGAAGTCGGGACCAAGAGACCCAGTACTTC

j_call: TRBJ2-2
clone_size: many
d_call: NA
cdr3_length: 16
v_call: TRBV5-1
cdr3_aa: CASSRQGGSNTGELFF
cdr3_nt: TGCGCCAGCAGCCGCCAGGGCGGATCGAACACCGGGGAGCTGTTTTTT

j_call: TRBJ2-7
clone_size: many
d_call: TRBD2
cdr3_length: 14
v_call: TRBV27
cdr3_aa: CASRGLAGTYEQYF
cdr3_nt: TGTGCCAGCAGAGGACTAGCGGGAACGTACGAGCAGTACTTC

j_call: TRBJ2-7
clone_size: few
d_call: NA
cdr3_length: 16
v_call: TRBV6-2/TRBV6-3
cdr3_aa: CASSYGTPKLFYEQYF
cdr3_nt: TGTGCCAGCAGTTACGGGACACCCAAGCTCTTTTACGAGCAGTACTTC

j_call: TRBJ2-7
clone_size: NA
d_call: NA
cdr3_length: 14
v_call: TRBV9
cdr3_aa: CASSVDVLAWEQYF
cdr3_nt: TGTGCCAGCAGCGTAGATGTACTAGCTTGGGAGCAGTACTTC

j_call: TRBJ1-1
clone_size: many
d_call: NA
cdr3_length: 13
v_call: TRBV30
cdr3_aa: CAWSGQSNTEAFF
cdr3_nt: TGTGCCTGGAGTGGACAATCGAACACTGAAGCTTTCTTT

j_call: TRBJ2-5
clone_size: many
d_call: TRBD2
cdr3_length: 16
v_call: TRBV29-1
cdr3_aa: CSVAPRSGRAGETQYF
cdr3_nt: TGCAGCGTTGCTCCCCGAAGCGGGAGGGCCGGGGAGACCCAGTACTTC

j_call: TRBJ1-2
clone_size: few
d_call: TRBD1
cdr3_length: 14
v_call: TRBV10-3
cdr3_aa: CAISETGGAYGYTF
cdr3_nt: TGTGCCATCAGTGAGACAGGGGGCGCCTATGGCTACACCTTC

j_call: TRBJ2-5
clone_size: many
d_call: TRBD1
cdr3_length: 16
v_call: TRBV15
cdr3_aa: CATSRDRLRGQETQYF
cdr3_nt: TGTGCCACCAGCAGAGATCGTCTCAGGGGGCAAGAGACCCAGTACTTC

j_call: TRBJ2-1
clone_size: many
d_call: TRBD1
cdr3_length: 15
v_call: TRBV6-2/TRBV6-3
cdr3_aa: CASSRTGVGYNEQFF
cdr3_nt: TGTGCCAGCAGTAGGACAGGAGTGGGGTACAATGAGCAGTTCTTC

j_call: TRBJ2-3
clone_size: NA
d_call: TRBD2
cdr3_length: 14
v_call: TRBV11-2
cdr3_aa: CASSPQSGGDTQYF
cdr3_nt: TGTGCCAGCAGCCCTCAGTCGGGAGGGGATACGCAGTATTTT

j_call: TRBJ2-7
clone_size: many
d_call: TRBD1
cdr3_length: 11
v_call: TRBV29-1
cdr3_aa: CSVRQGNEQYF
cdr3_nt: TGCAGCGTTCGACAGGGAAACGAGCAGTACTTC

j_call: TRBJ1-2
clone_size: many
d_call: NA
cdr3_length: 11
v_call: TRBV6-1
cdr3_aa: CAPRVGKAYTF
cdr3_nt: TGTGCCCCAAGGGTGGGGAAGGCCTACACCTTC

j_call: TRBJ1-4
clone_size: many
d_call: NA
cdr3_length: 12
v_call: TRBV2
cdr3_aa: CASNSQAEKLFF
cdr3_nt: TGTGCCAGCAACAGCCAGGCGGAAAAACTGTTTTTT

j_call: TRBJ2-1
clone_size: many
d_call: TRBD2
cdr3_length: 17
v_call: TRBV24-1
cdr3_aa: CATSEAAGLAGHNEQFF
cdr3_nt: TGTGCCACCAGTGAGGCTGCAGGCCTAGCGGGTCACAATGAGCAGTTCTTC

j_call: TRBJ2-2
clone_size: few
d_call: NA
cdr3_length: 16
v_call: TRBV7-6
cdr3_aa: CASSPIWDGGRGELFF
cdr3_nt: TGTGCCAGCAGCCCCATCTGGGACGGAGGTCGGGGGGAGCTGTTTTTT

j_call: TRBJ2-7
clone_size: NA
d_call: NA
cdr3_length: 16
v_call: TRBV6-5
cdr3_aa: CASSYSASPGDYEQYF
cdr3_nt: TGTGCCAGCAGTTACTCGGCGTCTCCGGGAGACTACGAGCAGTACTTC

j_call: TRBJ2-1
clone_size: many
d_call: NA
cdr3_length: 13
v_call: TRBV6-1
cdr3_aa: CASQRSSYNEQFF
cdr3_nt: TGTGCCAGCCAACGGAGCTCCTACAATGAGCAGTTCTTC

j_call: TRBJ1-2
clone_size: many
d_call: NA
cdr3_length: 15
v_call: TRBV27
cdr3_aa: CASSMNWAGVGGYTF
cdr3_nt: TGTGCCAGCAGTATGAACTGGGCCGGGGTGGGAGGCTACACCTTC

j_call: TRBJ2-3
clone_size: many
d_call: NA
cdr3_length: 12
v_call: TRBV20-1
cdr3_aa: CSARADGYTQYF
cdr3_nt: TGCAGTGCTAGAGCGGACGGGTATACGCAGTATTTT

j_call: TRBJ2-5
clone_size: many
d_call: NA
cdr3_length: 13
v_call: TRBV13
cdr3_aa: CASSQAGTETQYF
cdr3_nt: TGTGCCAGCAGCCAGGCAGGGACAGAGACCCAGTACTTC

j_call: TRBJ1-2
clone_size: many
d_call: NA
cdr3_length: 13
v_call: TRBV12-3/TRBV12-4
cdr3_aa: CASTPDGGYGYTF
cdr3_nt: TGTGCCAGCACTCCGGATGGGGGCTATGGCTACACCTTC

j_call: TRBJ1-2
clone_size: many
d_call: NA
cdr3_length: 15
v_call: TRBV12-3/TRBV12-4
cdr3_aa: CASPWEGYLNYGYTF
cdr3_nt: TGTGCCAGCCCCTGGGAAGGGTACCTCAACTATGGCTACACCTTC

j_call: TRBJ2-3
clone_size: many
d_call: TRBD2
cdr3_length: 15
v_call: TRBV20-1
cdr3_aa: CSARDRVAGIRTQYF
cdr3_nt: TGCAGTGCTAGAGATAGAGTAGCGGGGATACGTACGCAGTATTTT

j_call: TRBJ2-7
clone_size: NA
d_call: NA
cdr3_length: 17
v_call: TRBV6-1
cdr3_aa: CASSEGPMGDRIYEQYF
cdr3_nt: TGTGCCAGCAGTGAAGGGCCCATGGGGGACCGAATCTACGAGCAGTACTTC